The 25 T cell receptor beta chains presented below share a single source sample, sequenced in a study of cytomegalovirus exposure and HLA in healthy donors. In the PCR, 60 Vbeta and 13 Jbeta primers were used. TCRdb's table, derived via immunoSEQ multiplex PCR, lists solely in-frame clones and lacks some. The table includes 96,000 or so clones, about 70% detected once. Sequenced material: PBMCs. These receptors originate from a female donor in good health and CMV-seropositive.

This clone was seen only a few times. V and J are TRBV6-5 and TRBJ1-6; no definite D call. Germline V gene sequence: CDR1 MNHEY, CDR2 SVGAGI. V was cut by 5 bases and J by 8 bases, with 10 bases left in between. CDR3 length: 13 residues. CDR3 amino acids: CASSRRVDSPLHF. The DNA for the CDR3 is TGTGCCAGCAGTCGTCGGGTAGATTCACCCCTCCACTTT.

This clone was seen a few times. The chain combines TRBV19 with TRBJ1-1; 10 bases fit TRBD1. CDR3 length: 15 amino acids. The germline V gene encodes CDR1 LNHDA and CDR2 SQIVND (reference sequence). V lost 7 bases, J lost 1 base, and 6 bases stayed unmatched. This CDR3 is CASNDRGRGNTEAFF. DNA for the CDR3: TGTGCCAGTAATGACAGGGGGCGCGGGAACACTGAAGCTTTCTTT.

The sample holds a few counts of this clone. The chain joins TRBV7-2 to TRBJ2-5; no clear D. Germline V lookup: CDR1 SGHTA, CDR2 FQGNSA. The CDR3 sequence is 12 residues long. The V and J ends lost 1 base and 7 bases respectively, with 7 bases between them. The CDR3 nucleotides are TGTGCCAGCAGCTTAGGAGAACGGACCCAGTACTTC. Its protein product is CASSLGERTQYF.

The table lists this clone with a few counts. The chain combines TRBV7-9 with TRBJ2-1; 10 nucleotides align to TRBD2. Looked up from germline, CDR1 is SEHNR and CDR2 is FQNEAQ (reference sequence). Trimming took 3 bases from V and 5 from J; bases not matched to a gene: 4. The CDR3 is 15 amino acids. The CDR3 is CASSLQRGGNNEQFF. The CDR3 DNA is TGTGCCAGCAGCTTGCAGCGGGGGGGCAACAATGAGCAGTTCTTC.

V gene TRBV11-2 combines with J gene TRBJ2-6; D ambiguous. The V end was cut by 3 bases, the J end by 0 bases, with 15 bases between. Germline assignment: CDR1 SGHAT and CDR2 FQNNGV. This CDR3 spans 18 amino acids. The CDR3 DNA reads TGTGCCAGCAGCTTGGTAACAGTTACCGGCTCTGGGGCCAACGTCCTGACTTTC. Its protein product is CASSLVTVTGSGANVLTF.

V usage is TRBV4-2 and J usage is TRBJ1-4, with 11 bases identical to TRBD1. Unmatched junction bases numbered 3, after V lost 1 base and J lost 5 bases. The CDR3 has 16 residues. The germline V gene encodes CDR1 LGHNA and CDR2 YNFKEQ. The CDR3 DNA is TGTGCCAGCAGCCAAGGGACAGGGGGCCTGAATGAAAAACTGTTTTTT. It encodes CASSQGTGGLNEKLFF.

This chain uses TRBV7-9 with TRBJ2-7; 7 bases map to TRBD2. CDR1 is SEHNR, CDR2 FQNEAQ, per germline (reference sequence). The ends lost 5 bases at V and 3 bases at J; junction bases unmatched: 7. This CDR3 has 14 residues. The CDR3 region has the DNA TGTGCCAGCAGCCCGGGGTCGGGGGGCTACGAGCAGTACTTC. It encodes CASSPGSGGYEQYF.

The V gene is TRBV15, the J gene TRBJ2-3; 7 positions agree with TRBD1. Germline V CDR1 and CDR2: LNHNV, YYDKDF (reference sequence). The CDR3 totals 14 residues. V trimming: 7 bases; J trimming: 0 bases; junction bases outside the gene matches: 4. The CDR3 region has the DNA TGTGCCACCAAGACAGGGCCAAGCACAGATACGCAGTATTTT. Translation gives CATKTGPSTDTQYF.

This clone was recorded once. The CDR3 DNA is TGTGCCAGCAGCTCTCATAATTCACCCCTCCACTTT. This codes for CASSSHNSPLHF. This chain links TRBV5-6 with TRBJ1-6; D call uncertain. The V end was cut by 3 bases, the J end by 5 bases, with 3 bases between. Germline-derived CDR1 and CDR2 are SGHDT and YYEEEE. The CDR3 runs 12 residues. Using reference TRBV5-6 and TRBJ1-6 for the parts outside the CDR3, the full variable domain is DAGVTQSPTHLIKTRGQQVTLRCSPKSGHDTVSWYQQALGQGPQFIFQYYEEEERQRGNFPDRFSGHQFPNYSSELNVNALLLGDSALYLCASSSHNSPLHFGNGTRLTVT.

This chain uses TRBV7-3 with TRBJ2-2; perhaps TRBD1 as D (5 bases). The CDR3 length is 12 residues. V dropped 5 bases and J dropped 7 bases, with 8 bases sitting between them. Germline V gives CDR1 SGHTA, CDR2 FQGTGA. This chain's CDR3 is CASSPQGGELFF. As DNA, the CDR3 is TGTGCCAGCAGCCCCCAGGGCGGGGAGCTGTTTTTT. Using reference TRBV7-3 and TRBJ2-2 for the parts outside the CDR3, the full variable domain is GAGVSQTPSNKVTEKGKYVELRCDPISGHTALYWYRQSLGQGPEFLIYFQGTGAADDSGLPNDRFFAVRPEGSVSTLKIQRTERGDSAVYLCASSPQGGELFFGEGSRLTVL.

The J gene is TRBJ2-5, the V gene TRBV29-1; no definite D call. Germline loops: CDR1 SQVTM, CDR2 ANQGSEA. Trimming cost V 5 bases and J 0 bases, with 7 bases left between them. The CDR3 loop spans 12 amino acids. In DNA, the CDR3 is TGCAGCGTTCAGCGTAACCAAGAGACCCAGTACTTC. Protein product: CSVQRNQETQYF.

The chain carries TRBV4-2 and TRBJ2-7, with 10 bases lining up with TRBD2. J was trimmed by 6 bases and V by 0 bases; bases with no gene match: 5. The CDR3 has 15 amino acids. Germline V gives CDR1 LGHNA, CDR2 YNFKEQ. This chain's CDR3 is CASSQDSSGGLEQYF. The DNA for the CDR3 is TGTGCCAGCAGCCAAGATTCTAGCGGGGGTCTCGAGCAGTACTTC.

This clone was seen a few times. The rearrangement joins TRBV29-1 to TRBJ2-7; 11 bases are shared with TRBD1. From germline, CDR1 is SQVTM and CDR2 ANQGSEA. The CDR3 is 14 residues long. Losses at the gene ends were 6 bases for V and 1 base for J; bases not matched to a gene: 5. CDR3 sequence (DNA): TGCAGCGTGGCGGGACAGGGGGTTTCCTACGAGCAGTACTTC. Amino acid sequence: CSVAGQGVSYEQYF.

This sequence joins TRBV18 and TRBJ1-1; tentative D call: TRBD1 (5 bases). The CDR3 has 14 residues. In germline, CDR1 is KGHSH, CDR2 LQKENI. Trimming cost V 7 bases and J 0 bases, with 12 bases left between them. The CDR3 nucleotides read TGTGCCAGCTTCACAAGGGGTGTGAACACTGAAGCTTTCTTT. Its translation is CASFTRGVNTEAFF. Using reference TRBV18 and TRBJ1-1 for the parts outside the CDR3, the full variable domain is NAGVMQNPRHLVRRRGQEARLRCSPMKGHSHVYWYRQLPEEGLKFMVYLQKENIIDESGMPKERFSAEFPKEGPSILRIQQVVRGDSAAYFCASFTRGVNTEAFFGQGTRLTVV.

A few counts support this clone. The rearrangement uses TRBV6-1 and TRBJ1-2, with D tentatively TRBD1 (6 bases). The V and J ends lost 8 bases and 4 bases respectively, with 14 bases between them. This CDR3 is built from 13 residues. Germline loops: CDR1 MNHNS, CDR2 SASEGT. The CDR3 nucleotides read TGTGCCAGCTCACAGGGATTTATCTATGGCTACACCTTC. Its translation: CASSQGFIYGYTF.

The chain has TRBV30 and TRBJ1-1; D is undetermined. The germline V and J ends were trimmed by 2 bases and 6 bases, with 10 bases remaining between them. This CDR3 is built from 12 residues. CDR1 GTSNPN and CDR2 SVGIG come from the germline V gene (reference sequence). The CDR3 DNA follows: TGTGCCTGGAGTCGGGGAATACCTGAAGCTTTCTTT. Translated, it gives CAWSRGIPEAFF.

The V and J genes are TRBV7-2 and TRBJ2-7; TRBD2 is a possible D gene (6 bases). The CDR3 consists of 14 residues. The germline CDR1 and CDR2 sequences are SGHTA and FQGNSA. V was pared by 3 bases and J by 3 bases, with 12 bases between. The CDR3 region is CASSFRDSHYEQYF. In DNA, the CDR3 is TGTGCCAGCAGCTTCCGGGACTCCCACTACGAGCAGTACTTC.

The chain joins TRBV4-3 to TRBJ1-1, with TRBD1 identical over 7 bases. V lost 0 bases to trimming and J lost 5 bases; unmatched junction nucleotides: 6. From germline, CDR1 is LGHNA and CDR2 YSLEER. This CDR3 spans 15 amino acids. Here the CDR3 DNA reads TGCGCCAGCAGCCAAGATTGGGGACAGAGGACTGAAGCTTTCTTT. Translation: CASSQDWGQRTEAFF.

This rearrangement joins TRBV6-5 to TRBJ2-7, with D perhaps TRBD1 (6 bases). With 0 bases removed from V and 3 bases from J, the gap between germline ends came to 9 bases. The CDR3 length is 14 residues. The germline V gene encodes CDR1 MNHEY and CDR2 SVGAGI. The DNA for the CDR3 is TGTGCCAGCAGTTACTCCGGACAGCGCTACGAGCAGTACTTC. Its translation is CASSYSGQRYEQYF.

The genes are TRBV30 and TRBJ1-6; TRBD1 aligns across 7 bases. The CDR3 length is 14 residues. J lost 9 bases, V lost 2 bases, and 7 bases had no gene match. The germline V gene encodes CDR1 GTSNPN and CDR2 SVGIG (reference sequence). This CDR3 reads CAWSLGGYGSPLHF. DNA for the CDR3: TGTGCCTGGAGTTTAGGGGGCTACGGTTCACCCCTCCACTTT.

The V and J genes are TRBV7-9 and TRBJ1-1; 10 bases align to TRBD1. Germline assignment: CDR1 SEHNR and CDR2 FQNEAQ (reference sequence). The J segment lost 4 bases and the V segment lost 4 bases, leaving 12 bases of the junction unmatched. There are 17 residues in the CDR3. The CDR3 DNA reads as TGTGCCAGCAGCTCATCTGGACAGGGGGAAGTGGTCACTGAAGCTTTCTTT. Amino acids: CASSSSGQGEVVTEAFF.

The chain carries TRBV29-1 and TRBJ2-3; weak D call: TRBD2 (5 bases). The CDR3 is made up of 13 amino acids. Germline values: CDR1 SQVTM, CDR2 ANQGSEA. Trimming stripped 6 bases from V and 5 bases from J, with 15 bases between. CDR3 loop: CSVVRAQEDTQYF. As DNA, the CDR3 is TGCAGCGTCGTGAGGGCGCAGGAAGATACGCAGTATTTT.

The rearrangement links TRBV7-9 to TRBJ2-7, with 11 bases fitting TRBD2. Germline V gives CDR1 SEHNR, CDR2 FQNEAQ (reference sequence). The CDR3 contains 16 residues. The V and J ends lost 5 bases and 5 bases, in that order; junction bases with no gene match: 11. The CDR3 region is CASSLNLAGGPDEQYF. Written as DNA, the CDR3 is TGTGCCAGCAGCCTAAACTTAGCGGGAGGGCCCGACGAGCAGTACTTC.

The chain carries TRBV28 and TRBJ1-5; 7 nucleotides agree with TRBD1. Unmatched junction bases numbered 3, after V lost 4 bases and J lost 9 bases. The CDR3 length is 12 residues. The germline CDR1 and CDR2 sequences are MDHEN and SYDVKM. CDR3 amino acids: CASSSQGLPQHF. As DNA, the CDR3 is TGTGCCAGCAGTTCACAGGGGCTGCCCCAGCATTTT.

The rearrangement uses TRBV27 and TRBJ2-2; tentatively, D is TRBD1 (5 bases). The CDR3 consists of 13 residues. V gave up 3 bases and J gave up 6 bases, with 8 bases separating them. Looked up from germline, CDR1 is MNHEY and CDR2 is SMNVEV (reference sequence). The CDR3 loop is CASSFWGPGELFF. As DNA, the CDR3 is TGTGCCAGCAGTTTTTGGGGCCCCGGGGAGCTGTTTTTT.